This T cell receptor beta chain was sequenced for a study of shared clonotypes between healthy human individuals. In regard to this clone: Other nucleotide sequences in the sample specify the same CDR3.

Libraries were prepared by immunoSEQ multiplex PCR; TCRdb keeps only in-frame clonotypes and omits some of them. The sample includes some 1.5 million clones, roughly 95% of them seen just once. The TCR was taken from a man aged 30-40 years in good health. Source material: naive CD4+ T cells sorted from blood. Regarding subset: CD45RA+ positively selected.

The DNA for the CDR3 is TGTGCCAGCTCCTTGTACCAAGAGACCCAGTACTTC. It encodes CASSLYQETQYF. The gene calls are TRBV18 and TRBJ2-5; D unresolved. The CDR3 loop spans 12 amino acids. Germline V gene data show CDR1 as KGHSH and CDR2 as LQKENI. Trimming took 6 bases from V and 0 from J, leaving 5 bases between them.